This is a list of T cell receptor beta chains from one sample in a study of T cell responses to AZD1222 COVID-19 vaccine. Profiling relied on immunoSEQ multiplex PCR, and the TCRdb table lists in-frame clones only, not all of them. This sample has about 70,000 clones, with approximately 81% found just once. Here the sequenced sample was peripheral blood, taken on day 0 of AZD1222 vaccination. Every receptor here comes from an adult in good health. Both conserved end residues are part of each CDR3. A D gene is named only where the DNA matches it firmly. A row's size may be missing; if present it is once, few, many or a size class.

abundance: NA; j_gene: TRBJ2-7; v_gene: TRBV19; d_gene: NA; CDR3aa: CASSITPTYEQYF; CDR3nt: TGTGCCAGTAGTATAACACCTACCTACGAGCAGTACTTC
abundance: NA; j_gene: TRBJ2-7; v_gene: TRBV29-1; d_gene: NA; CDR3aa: CSVLTGNYEQYF; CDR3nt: TGCAGCGTCTTGACAGGCAACTACGAGCAGTACTTC
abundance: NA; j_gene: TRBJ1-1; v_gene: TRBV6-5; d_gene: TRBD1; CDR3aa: CASNRQGGGEAFF; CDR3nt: TGTGCCAGCAACCGGCAGGGGGGGGGTGAAGCTTTCTTT
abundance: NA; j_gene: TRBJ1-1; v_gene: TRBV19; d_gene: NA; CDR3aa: CASSADFWRAEAFF; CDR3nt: TGTGCCAGTAGCGCCGACTTTTGGAGGGCTGAAGCTTTCTTT
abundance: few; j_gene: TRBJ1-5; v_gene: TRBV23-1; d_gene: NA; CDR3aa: CASSQSREGGMDNYQPQHF; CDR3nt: TGCGCCAGCAGTCAATCACGAGAGGGGGGAATGGACAACTATCAGCCCCAGCATTTT
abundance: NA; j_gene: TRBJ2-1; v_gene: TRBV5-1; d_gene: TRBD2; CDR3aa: CASSLAASGSGYEQFF; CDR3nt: TGCGCCAGCAGCTTGGCGGCTAGCGGGAGTGGATATGAGCAGTTCTTC
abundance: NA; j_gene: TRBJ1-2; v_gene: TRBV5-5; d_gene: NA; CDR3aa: CASSAGLAVHYGYTF; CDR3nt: TGTGCCAGCAGCGCGGGGTTGGCGGTCCACTATGGCTACACCTTC
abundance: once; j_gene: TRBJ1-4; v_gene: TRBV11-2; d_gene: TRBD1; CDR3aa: CASSPRQGDSEKLFF; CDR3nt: TGTGCCAGCAGCCCCCGACAGGGGGATTCTGAAAAACTGTTTTTT
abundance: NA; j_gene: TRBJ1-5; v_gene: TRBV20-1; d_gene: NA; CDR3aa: CSASTRGRQPQHF; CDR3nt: TGCAGTGCTAGTACTCGGGGGCGGCAGCCCCAGCATTTT
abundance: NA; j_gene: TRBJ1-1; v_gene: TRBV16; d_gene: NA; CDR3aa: CASSPNTEAFF; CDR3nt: TGTGCCAGCAGCCCGAACACTGAAGCTTTCTTT
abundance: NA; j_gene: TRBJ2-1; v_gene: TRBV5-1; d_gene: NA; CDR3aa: CASSSRGGTSSYNEQFF; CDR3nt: TGCGCCAGCAGCTCCCGAGGGGGAACAAGCTCCTACAATGAGCAGTTCTTC
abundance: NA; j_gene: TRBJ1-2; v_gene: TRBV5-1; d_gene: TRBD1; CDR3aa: CASRPTGQKGDGYTF; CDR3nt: TGCGCCAGCAGGCCCACGGGACAGAAAGGGGATGGCTACACCTTC
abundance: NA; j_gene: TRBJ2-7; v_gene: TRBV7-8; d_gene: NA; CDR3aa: CASSLDSGGYEQYF; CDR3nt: TGTGCCAGCAGCTTAGATTCCGGGGGCTACGAGCAGTACTTC
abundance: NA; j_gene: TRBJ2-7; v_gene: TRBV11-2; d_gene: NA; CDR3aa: CASSPLSIRGRAYEQYF; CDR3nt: TGTGCCAGCAGCCCTCTTAGTATCAGGGGGAGGGCCTACGAGCAGTACTTC